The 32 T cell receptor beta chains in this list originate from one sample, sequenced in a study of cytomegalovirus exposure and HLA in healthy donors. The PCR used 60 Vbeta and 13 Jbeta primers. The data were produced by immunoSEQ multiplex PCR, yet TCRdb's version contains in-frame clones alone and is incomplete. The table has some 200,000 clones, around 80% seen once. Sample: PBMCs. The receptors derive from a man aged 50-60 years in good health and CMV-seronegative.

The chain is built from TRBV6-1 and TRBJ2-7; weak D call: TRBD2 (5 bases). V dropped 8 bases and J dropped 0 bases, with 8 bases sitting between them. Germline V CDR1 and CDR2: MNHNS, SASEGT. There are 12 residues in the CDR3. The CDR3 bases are TGTGCCAGCTTGGGGAGCTCCTACGAGCAGTACTTC. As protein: CASLGSSYEQYF.

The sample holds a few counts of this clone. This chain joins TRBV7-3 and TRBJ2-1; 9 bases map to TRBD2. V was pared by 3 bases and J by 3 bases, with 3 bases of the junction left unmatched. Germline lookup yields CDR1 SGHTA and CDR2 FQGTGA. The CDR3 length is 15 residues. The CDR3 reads CASSLTSGYYNEQFF. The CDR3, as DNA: TGTGCCAGCAGCTTGACTAGCGGATACTACAATGAGCAGTTCTTC. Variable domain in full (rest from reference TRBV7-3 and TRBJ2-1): GAGVSQTPSNKVTEKGKYVELRCDPISGHTALYWYRQSLGQGPEFLIYFQGTGAADDSGLPNDRFFAVRPEGSVSTLKIQRTERGDSAVYLCASSLTSGYYNEQFFGPGTRLTVL.

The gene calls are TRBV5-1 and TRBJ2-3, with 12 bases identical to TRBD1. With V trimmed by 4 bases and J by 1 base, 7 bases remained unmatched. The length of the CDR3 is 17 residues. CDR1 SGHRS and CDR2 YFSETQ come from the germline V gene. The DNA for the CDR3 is TGCGCCAGCAGCCAAAGGGACAGGGGGCATGGCACAGATACGCAGTATTTT. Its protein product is CASSQRDRGHGTDTQYF.

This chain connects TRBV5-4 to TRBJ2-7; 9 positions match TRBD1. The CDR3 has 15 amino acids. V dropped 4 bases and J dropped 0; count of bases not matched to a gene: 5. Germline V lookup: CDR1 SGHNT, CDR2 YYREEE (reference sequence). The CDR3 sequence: CASSGGTGSSYEQYF. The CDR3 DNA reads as TGTGCCAGCAGCGGAGGGACAGGGAGCTCCTACGAGCAGTACTTC.

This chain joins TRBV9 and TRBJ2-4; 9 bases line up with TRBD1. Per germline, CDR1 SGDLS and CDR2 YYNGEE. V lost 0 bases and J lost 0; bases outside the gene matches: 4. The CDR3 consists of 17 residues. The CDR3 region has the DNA TGTGCCAGCAGCGTAGAGGACAGGGGAATAGCCAAAAACATTCAGTACTTC. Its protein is CASSVEDRGIAKNIQYF. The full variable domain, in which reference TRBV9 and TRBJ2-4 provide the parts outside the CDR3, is DSGVTQTPKHLITATGQRVTLRCSPRSGDLSVYWYQQSLDQGLQFLIQYYNGEERAKGNILERFSAQQFPDLHSELNLSSLELGDSALYFCASSVEDRGIAKNIQYFGAGTRLSVL.

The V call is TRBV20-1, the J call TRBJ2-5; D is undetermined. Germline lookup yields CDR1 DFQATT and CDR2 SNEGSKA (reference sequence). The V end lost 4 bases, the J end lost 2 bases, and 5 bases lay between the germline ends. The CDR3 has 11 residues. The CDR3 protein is CSAKLQETQYF. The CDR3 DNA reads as TGCAGTGCTAAACTTCAAGAGACCCAGTACTTC.

DNA of the CDR3: TGTGCCACCCGGACAGGGGAAAATGAAAAACTGTTTTTT. Its protein product is CATRTGENEKLFF. The chain uses TRBV10-3 and TRBJ1-4; 9 bases are a match to TRBD1. The CDR3 totals 13 residues. The germline V gene encodes CDR1 ENHRY and CDR2 SYGVKD. Unmatched junction bases numbered 5, after V lost 10 bases and J lost 5 bases.

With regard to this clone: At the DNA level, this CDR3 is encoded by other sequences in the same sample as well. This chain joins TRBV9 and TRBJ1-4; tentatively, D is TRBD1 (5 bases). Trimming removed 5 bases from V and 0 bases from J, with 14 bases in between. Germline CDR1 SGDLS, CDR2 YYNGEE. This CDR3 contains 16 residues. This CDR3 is CASSRGEISTNEKLFF. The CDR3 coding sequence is TGTGCCAGCAGTCGGGGGGAGATTTCAACTAATGAAAAACTGTTTTTT.

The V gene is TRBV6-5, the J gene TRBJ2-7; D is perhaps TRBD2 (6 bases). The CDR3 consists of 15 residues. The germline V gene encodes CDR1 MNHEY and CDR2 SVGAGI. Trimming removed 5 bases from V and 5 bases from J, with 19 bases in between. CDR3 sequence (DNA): TGTGCCAGCAGTCTGGAGGGCCCCAGGGCCAACGAGCAGTACTTC. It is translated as CASSLEGPRANEQYF.

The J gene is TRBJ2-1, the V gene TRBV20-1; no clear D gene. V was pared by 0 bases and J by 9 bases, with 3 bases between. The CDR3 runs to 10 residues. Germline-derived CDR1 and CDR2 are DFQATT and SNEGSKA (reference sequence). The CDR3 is CSARDGEQFF. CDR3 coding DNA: TGCAGTGCTAGAGACGGTGAGCAGTTCTTC.

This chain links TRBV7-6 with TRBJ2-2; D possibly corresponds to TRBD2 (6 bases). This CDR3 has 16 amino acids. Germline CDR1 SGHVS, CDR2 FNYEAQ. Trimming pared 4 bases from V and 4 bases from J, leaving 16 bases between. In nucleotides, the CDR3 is TGTGCCAGCAGCTCACAAGGGATCGGGGGCACCGGGGAGCTGTTTTTT. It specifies CASSSQGIGGTGELFF.

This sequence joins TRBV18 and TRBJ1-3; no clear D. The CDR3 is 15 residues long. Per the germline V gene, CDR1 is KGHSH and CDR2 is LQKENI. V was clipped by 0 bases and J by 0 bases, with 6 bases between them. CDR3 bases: TGTGCCAGCTCACCACCGTTAGTCTCTGGAAACACCATATATTTT. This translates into CASSPPLVSGNTIYF. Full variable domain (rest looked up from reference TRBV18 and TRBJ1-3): NAGVMQNPRHLVRRRGQEARLRCSPMKGHSHVYWYRQLPEEGLKFMVYLQKENIIDESGMPKERFSAEFPKEGPSILRIQQVVRGDSAAYFCASSPPLVSGNTIYFGEGSWLTVV.

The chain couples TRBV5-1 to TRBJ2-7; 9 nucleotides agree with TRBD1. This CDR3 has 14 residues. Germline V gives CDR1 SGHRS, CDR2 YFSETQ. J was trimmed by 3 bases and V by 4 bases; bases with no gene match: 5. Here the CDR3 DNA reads TGCGCCAGCAGCAAGGACAGGGGCGGCTACGAGCAGTACTTC. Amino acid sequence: CASSKDRGGYEQYF. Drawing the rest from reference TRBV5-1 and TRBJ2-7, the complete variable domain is KAGVTQTPRYLIKTRGQQVTLSCSPISGHRSVSWYQQTPGQGLQFLFEYFSETQRNKGNFPGRFSGRQFSNSRSEMNVSTLELGDSALYLCASSKDRGGYEQYFGPGTRLTVT.

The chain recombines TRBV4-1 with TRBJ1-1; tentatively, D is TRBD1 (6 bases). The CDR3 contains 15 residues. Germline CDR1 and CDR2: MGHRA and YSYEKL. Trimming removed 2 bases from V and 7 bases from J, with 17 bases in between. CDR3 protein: CASSQPTNRAIEAFF. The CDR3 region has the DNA TGCGCCAGCAGCCAACCTACCAACAGGGCTATTGAAGCTTTCTTT.

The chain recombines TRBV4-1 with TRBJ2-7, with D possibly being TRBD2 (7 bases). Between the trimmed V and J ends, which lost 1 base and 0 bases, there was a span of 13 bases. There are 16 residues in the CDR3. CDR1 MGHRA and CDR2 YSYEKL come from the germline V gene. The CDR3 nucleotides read TGCGCCAGCAGCCAAGCTCGGGGGGCCCTCTCCTACGAGCAGTACTTC. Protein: CASSQARGALSYEQYF.

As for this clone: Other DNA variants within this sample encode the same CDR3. Written as DNA, the CDR3 is TGTGCCAGCAGTTTATCAACAGGGAACTACACCTTC. Residues: CASSLSTGNYTF. V gene TRBV28 combines with J gene TRBJ1-2, with D possibly being TRBD1 (6 bases). CDR3 length equals 12 residues. Germline loops: CDR1 MDHEN, CDR2 SYDVKM. V was trimmed by 1 base and J by 10 bases, leaving 10 bases between them.

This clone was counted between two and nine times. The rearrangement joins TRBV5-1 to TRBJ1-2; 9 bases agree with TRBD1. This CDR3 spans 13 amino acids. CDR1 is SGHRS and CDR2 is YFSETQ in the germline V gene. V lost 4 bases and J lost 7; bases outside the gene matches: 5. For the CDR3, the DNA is TGCGCCAGCAGCACCGGACAGGGGTTTGGCTACACCTTC. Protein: CASSTGQGFGYTF.

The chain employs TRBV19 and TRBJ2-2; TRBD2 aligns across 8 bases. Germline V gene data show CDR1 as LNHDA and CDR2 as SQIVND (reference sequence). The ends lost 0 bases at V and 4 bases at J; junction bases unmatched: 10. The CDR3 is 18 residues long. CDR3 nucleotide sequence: TGTGCCAGTAGTATAGATCCTCGGGGGGGGTACTCCACCGGGGAGCTGTTTTTT. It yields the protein CASSIDPRGGYSTGELFF.

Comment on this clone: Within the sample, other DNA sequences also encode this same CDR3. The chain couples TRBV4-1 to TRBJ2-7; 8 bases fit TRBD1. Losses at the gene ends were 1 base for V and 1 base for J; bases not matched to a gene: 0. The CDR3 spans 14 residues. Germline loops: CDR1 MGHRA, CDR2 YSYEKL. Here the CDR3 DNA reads TGCGCCAGCAGCCAAGGACAGGGGTCCTACGAGCAGTACTTC. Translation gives CASSQGQGSYEQYF.

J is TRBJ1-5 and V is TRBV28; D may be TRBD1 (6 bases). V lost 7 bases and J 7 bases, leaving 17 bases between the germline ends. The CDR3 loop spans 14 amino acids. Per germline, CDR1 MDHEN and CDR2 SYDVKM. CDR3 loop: CASTPPGGGQPQHF. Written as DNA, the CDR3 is TGTGCCAGCACCCCCCCGGGGGGCGGGCAGCCCCAGCATTTT.

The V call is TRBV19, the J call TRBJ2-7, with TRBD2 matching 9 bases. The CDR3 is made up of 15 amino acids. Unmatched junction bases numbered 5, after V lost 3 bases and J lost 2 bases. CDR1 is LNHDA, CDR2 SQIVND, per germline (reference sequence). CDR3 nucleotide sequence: TGTGCCAGTAGTATTACCCTAGCGGGGCCCTACGAGCAGTACTTC. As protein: CASSITLAGPYEQYF.

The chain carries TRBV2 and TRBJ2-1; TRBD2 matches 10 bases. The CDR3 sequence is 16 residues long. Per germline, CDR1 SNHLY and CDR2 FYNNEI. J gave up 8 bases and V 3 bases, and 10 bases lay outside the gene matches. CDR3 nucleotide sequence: TGTGCCAGCAGTGATTGGGTGACTAGCGGGTCCGATGAGCAGTTCTTC. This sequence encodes CASSDWVTSGSDEQFF.

The chain's CDR3 is CASSSRQGGHEQYF. The CDR3 nucleotides are TGTGCCAGTAGTTCTCGACAGGGGGGGCACGAGCAGTACTTC. The V call is TRBV19, the J call TRBJ2-7, with 9 bases aligning to TRBD1. Trimming cost V 5 bases and J 5 bases; bases outside gene matches: 7. From germline, CDR1 is LNHDA and CDR2 SQIVND (reference sequence). This CDR3 contains 14 residues.

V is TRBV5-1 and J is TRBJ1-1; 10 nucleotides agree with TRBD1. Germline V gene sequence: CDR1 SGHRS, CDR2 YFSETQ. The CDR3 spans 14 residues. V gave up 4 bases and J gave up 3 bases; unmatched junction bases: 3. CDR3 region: CASSPGQGHTEAFF. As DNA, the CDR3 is TGCGCCAGCAGCCCGGGACAGGGGCACACTGAAGCTTTCTTT.

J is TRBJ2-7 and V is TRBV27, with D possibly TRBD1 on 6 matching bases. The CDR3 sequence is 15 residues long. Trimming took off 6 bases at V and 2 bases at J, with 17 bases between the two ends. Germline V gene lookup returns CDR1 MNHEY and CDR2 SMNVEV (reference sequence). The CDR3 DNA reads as TGTGCCAGCAGGGGGGCTGGCGGCAGGACCTACGAGCAGTACTTC. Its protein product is CASRGAGGRTYEQYF.

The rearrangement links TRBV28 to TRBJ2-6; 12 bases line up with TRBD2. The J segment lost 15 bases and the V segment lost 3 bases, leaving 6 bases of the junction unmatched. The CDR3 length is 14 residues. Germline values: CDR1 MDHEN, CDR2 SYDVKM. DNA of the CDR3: TGTGCCAGCAGTTTCTCGACTAGCGGGGGCTCCCTGACTTTC. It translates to CASSFSTSGGSLTF.

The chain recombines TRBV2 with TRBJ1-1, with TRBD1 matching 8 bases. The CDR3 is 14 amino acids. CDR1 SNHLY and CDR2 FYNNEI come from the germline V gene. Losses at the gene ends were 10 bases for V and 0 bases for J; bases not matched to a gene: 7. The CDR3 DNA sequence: TGTGCCACCAGCCCGACAGGGGTGAACACTGAAGCTTTCTTT. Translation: CATSPTGVNTEAFF.

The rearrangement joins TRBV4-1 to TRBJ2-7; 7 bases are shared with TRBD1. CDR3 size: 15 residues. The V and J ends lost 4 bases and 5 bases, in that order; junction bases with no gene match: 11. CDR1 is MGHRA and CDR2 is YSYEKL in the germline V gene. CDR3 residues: CASSRLKTGFDEQYF. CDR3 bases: TGCGCCAGCAGCCGCTTAAAGACAGGGTTTGACGAGCAGTACTTC.

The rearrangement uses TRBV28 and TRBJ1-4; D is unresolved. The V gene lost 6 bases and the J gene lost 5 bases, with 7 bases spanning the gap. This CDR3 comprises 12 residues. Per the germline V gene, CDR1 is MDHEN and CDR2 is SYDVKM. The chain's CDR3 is CASRLLNEKLFF. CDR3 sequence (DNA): TGTGCCAGCAGACTGTTAAATGAAAAACTGTTTTTT. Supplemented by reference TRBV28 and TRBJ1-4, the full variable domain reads DVKVTQSSRYLVKRTGEKVFLECVQDMDHENMFWYRQDPGLGLRLIYFSYDVKMKEKGDIPEGYSVSREKKERFSLILESASTNQTSMYLCASRLLNEKLFFGSGTQLSVL.

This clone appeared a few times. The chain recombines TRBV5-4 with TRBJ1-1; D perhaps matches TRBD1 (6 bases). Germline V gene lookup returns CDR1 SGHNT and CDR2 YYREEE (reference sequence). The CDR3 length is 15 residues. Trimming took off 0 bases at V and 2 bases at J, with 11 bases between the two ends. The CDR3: CASSLAGGHNTEAFF. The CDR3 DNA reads TGTGCCAGCAGCTTGGCCGGGGGGCATAACACTGAAGCTTTCTTT.

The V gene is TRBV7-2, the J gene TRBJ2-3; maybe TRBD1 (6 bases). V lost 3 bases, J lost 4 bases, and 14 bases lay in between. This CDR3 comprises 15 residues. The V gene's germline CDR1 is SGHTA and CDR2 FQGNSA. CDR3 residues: CASSFLVRQADTQYF. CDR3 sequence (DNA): TGTGCCAGCAGCTTCCTAGTCCGACAGGCAGATACGCAGTATTTT.

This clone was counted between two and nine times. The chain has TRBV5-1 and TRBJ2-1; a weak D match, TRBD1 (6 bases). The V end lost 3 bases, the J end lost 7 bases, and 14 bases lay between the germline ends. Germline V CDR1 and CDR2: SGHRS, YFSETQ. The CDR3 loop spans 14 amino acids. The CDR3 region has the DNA TGCGCCAGCAGCTCCGAGGGGGTCGGGAATGAGCAGTTCTTC. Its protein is CASSSEGVGNEQFF.